These T cell receptor beta chains were read from a single sample in a study of T-cell reconstitution after alpha-beta-depleted transplantation in children. Using its own MiXCR run on the PCR reads, TCRdb lists one record per CDR3 protein. The table shows fewer than 550,000 distinct CDR3 sequences, with about an eighth occurring only once. The material was PBMCs, mostly from graft donor cells, obtained 180 days after TCRalphabeta/CD19-depleted stem cell transplant. These receptors all come from a female patient aged 2 to 10 who had a stem cell transplant for aplastic anemia, so the T cells may come from the graft donor. The CDR3 runs from the conserved cysteine through the conserved F or W. The D gene is left open where the match is weak. Where a row states a size, it is once, few, many or the class of an expanded clone; other rows omit it.

clone_size	v_call	d_call	j_call	cdr3_nt	cdr3_aa
few	TRBV29-1	-	TRBJ1-5	TGCAGCGTTGACCAACAGAGCAATCAGCCCCAGCATTTT	CSVDQQSNQPQHF
many	TRBV5-1	-	TRBJ1-1	TGCGCCAGCAGCTTAGGCAGGGGAGCTGAAGCTTTCTTT	CASSLGRGAEAFF
-	TRBV18	-	TRBJ2-5	TGTGCCAGCTCACCGGGGCCCGTAGAGACCCAGTACTTC	CASSPGPVETQYF
-	TRBV20-1	TRBD1	TRBJ1-4	TGCAGTGCTAGAGTGGGGCGGACAGGGGGAGAAAAACTGTTTTTT	CSARVGRTGGEKLFF
few	TRBV27	-	TRBJ1-2	TGTGCCAGCAGATACAGGGATTATGGCTACACCTTC	CASRYRDYGYTF
few	TRBV6-5	-	TRBJ2-3	TGTGCCAGCAGCAGAGAGGCGGGGTCAGATACGCAGTATTTT	CASSREAGSDTQYF
few	TRBV5-1	-	TRBJ1-2	TGCGCCAGCAGCTTGGGGGCGGGAGGTGGTTCCTATGGCTACACCTTC	CASSLGAGGGSYGYTF
-	TRBV27	TRBD2	TRBJ2-1	TGTGCCAGCAGTTTATTGGCTAGCGGGAGTGTCGATGAGCAGTTCTTC	CASSLLASGSVDEQFF
-	TRBV7-3	TRBD2	TRBJ2-1	TGTGCCAGCAGCGGGAGCGGGAGGAACAATGAGCAGTTCTTC	CASSGSGRNNEQFF
few	TRBV18	-	TRBJ2-7	TGTGCCAGCTCACCACGGGAGGGGGACGAGCAGTACTTC	CASSPREGDEQYF
many	TRBV6-5	-	TRBJ2-1	TGTGCCAGCAGTCAAATCTCCCACGGGGCCTACAATGAGCAGTTCTTC	CASSQISHGAYNEQFF
-	TRBV3-1	-	TRBJ1-4	TGTGCCAGAGACGGCGGTGAAAAACTGTTTTTT	CARDGGEKLFF
-	TRBV18	-	TRBJ2-5	TGTGCCAGCTCACCTATCGAGTTGAGGGAGACCCAGTACTTC	CASSPIELRETQYF
-	TRBV4-1	-	TRBJ2-2	TGCGCCAGCAGCCAAGATTTGGGGGAGCTGTTTTTT	CASSQDLGELFF
many	TRBV4-3	-	TRBJ2-3	TGCGCCAGCAGCCAGGGGGCTGGGAGCACAGATACGCAGTATTTT	CASSQGAGSTDTQYF
many	TRBV5-1	-	TRBJ1-4	TGCGCCAGCAGCTCCGACTCAACTAATGAAAAACTGTTTTTT	CASSSDSTNEKLFF
many	TRBV7-2	-	TRBJ2-1	TGTGCCAGCAGCTCTCGGGGTAGCTGGGGCGGGAATGAGCAGTTCTTC	CASSSRGSWGGNEQFF
-	TRBV29-1	-	TRBJ2-5	TGCAGCGTTGACATAGGGGTCCAAGAGACCCAGTACTTC	CSVDIGVQETQYF
few	TRBV7-9	TRBD1	TRBJ2-7	TGTGCCAGCAGCGACCAACAGGGGGTTAAGTACGAGCAGTACTTC	CASSDQQGVKYEQYF
few	TRBV4-2	TRBD2	TRBJ2-7	TGTGCCAGCAGCCAAGAAGGACTAGAGGTGACCTACGAGCAGTACTTC	CASSQEGLEVTYEQYF
many	TRBV25-1	TRBD1	TRBJ1-6	TGTGCCAGCGGTGCGACAGGGGGGTCCTATAATTCACCCCTCCACTTT	CASGATGGSYNSPLHF
-	TRBV28	-	TRBJ2-7	TGTGCCAGCTTTCCCAGCTTCCCCTTCTACGAGCAGTACTTC	CASFPSFPFYEQYF
-	TRBV18	-	TRBJ2-3	TGTGCCAGCTCACCAGCAGGGGCTCGGGGAGATACGCAGTATTTT	CASSPAGARGDTQYF
-	TRBV2	TRBD2	TRBJ2-1	TGTGCCAGCGTCCCGGGACCATTTGCGGGGGGGAATGAGCAGTTCTTC	CASVPGPFAGGNEQFF
few	TRBV20-1	TRBD2	TRBJ2-7	TGCAGTGCTAGTCTGGCGGGGGCCTACGAGCAGTACTTC	CSASLAGAYEQYF
few	TRBV18	TRBD1	TRBJ1-2	TGTGCCAGCTCACCACTCGGAGTGAAGGGGGCTCATCTTAGCCGCTTTAACTATGGCTACACCTTC	CASSPLGVKGAHLSRFNYGYTF
-	TRBV10-2	TRBD1	TRBJ2-3	TGCGCCAGCAGGACAGGGATATTCACAGATACGCAGTATTTT	CASRTGIFTDTQYF
-	TRBV5-1	TRBD1	TRBJ1-3	TGCGCCAGCAGCTGGGACAGGCGGGACACCATATATTTT	CASSWDRRDTIYF
few	TRBV10-3	TRBD1	TRBJ2-3	TGTGCCATCAGTTCGACGGGACAGGGTTTCGATACGCAGTATTTT	CAISSTGQGFDTQYF
few	TRBV6-1	TRBD2	TRBJ2-7	TGTGCCACCCTGGGGCGGGCTAGCGGGAGCCACGAGCAGTACTTC	CATLGRASGSHEQYF
-	TRBV5-1	-	TRBJ1-1	TGCGCCAGCAGCTTGGCCGGGGGTGGCACTGAAGCTTTCTTT	CASSLAGGGTEAFF
few	TRBV20-1	TRBD1	TRBJ1-2	TGCAGTGCCCTAGACAGGGGGGCCTCCGGCTACACCTTC	CSALDRGASGYTF
-	TRBV20-1	-	TRBJ2-5	TGCAGTGCTGGGGGGGGGCAGACCCAGTACTTC	CSAGGGQTQYF
-	TRBV20-1	-	TRBJ2-1	TGCAGTGCTAGAGGGAGACACCTCTCCTACAATGAGCAGTTCTTC	CSARGRHLSYNEQFF
-	TRBV4-3	-	TRBJ2-7	TGCGCCAGCAGCCAAGACGAACGCGAGCAGTACTTC	CASSQDEREQYF
-	TRBV6-2/TRBV6-3	-	TRBJ2-7	TGTGCCAGCAGTTCGGACATATTCTCCTACGAGCAGTACTTC	CASSSDIFSYEQYF
few	TRBV7-2	-	TRBJ2-3	TGTGCCAGCACCCAATCCGGGAGAGGCACAGATACGCAGTATTTT	CASTQSGRGTDTQYF
few	TRBV7-9	-	TRBJ1-5	TGTGCCAGCAGCTCCGGGAACTCCCCTCATCAGCCCCAGCATTTT	CASSSGNSPHQPQHF
few	TRBV6-1	TRBD1	TRBJ2-5	TGTGCCAGCAGCGGACAGGGGGCATCCCCTGAGACCCAGTACTTC	CASSGQGASPETQYF
many	TRBV9	TRBD2	TRBJ2-1	TGTGCCAGCACAGGAATCGCTAGCGGGAGTGTAGATGAGCAGTTCTTC	CASTGIASGSVDEQFF
few	TRBV18	-	TRBJ2-1	TGTGCCAGCTCACCGTCGTCTTGGGACAATGAGCAGTTCTTC	CASSPSSWDNEQFF
-	TRBV29-1	TRBD1	TRBJ1-3	TGCAGCGTTGCCAAAACAGGGGCCGGAAACACCATATATTTT	CSVAKTGAGNTIYF
few	TRBV6-1	-	TRBJ2-3	TGTGCCAGCACCAGGGCTAGCACAGATACGCAGTATTTT	CASTRASTDTQYF
-	TRBV12-3/TRBV12-4	-	TRBJ2-5	TGTGCCAGCAGCCCCACAGGGATAGAGACCCAGTACTTC	CASSPTGIETQYF
-	TRBV18	TRBD1	TRBJ1-3	TGTGCCAGCTCACCCATGGGGCCGGGACAGGGGCAAGGAAACACCATATATTTT	CASSPMGPGQGQGNTIYF
many	TRBV12-3/TRBV12-4	TRBD1	TRBJ2-1	TGTGCCAGCAGCCCTAGGACAGGGGGAACAAACAATGAGCAGTTCTTC	CASSPRTGGTNNEQFF
-	TRBV7-3	-	TRBJ2-5	TGTGCCAGCAGCTTGGGAAGGTCCCCAGAGACCCAGTACTTC	CASSLGRSPETQYF
-	TRBV29-1	-	TRBJ1-2	TGCAGCGTATGGATAGGATTTAACTATGGCTACACCTTC	CSVWIGFNYGYTF
-	TRBV7-9	TRBD2	TRBJ2-4	TGTGCCAGCAGCTTAGGCCCGCCGTGGAGCGGGAAAACTTCGGACTTC	CASSLGPPWSGKTSDF
few	TRBV20-1	-	TRBJ1-3	TGCAGTGTCAGGGAAAGCGGAAACACCATATATTTT	CSVRESGNTIYF
few	TRBV7-9	TRBD2	TRBJ2-3	TGTGCCAGCAGCTCAGCGGGAGAGGAGACAGATACGCAGTATTTT	CASSSAGEETDTQYF
-	TRBV12-3/TRBV12-4	-	TRBJ2-2	TGTGCCAGCAGCCCCGGCCGGACAGAGCAATCCGGGGAGCTGTTTTTT	CASSPGRTEQSGELFF
-	TRBV6-1	TRBD1	TRBJ1-2	TGTGCCAGCACAAGAAGATCGGGACAGAACTATGGCTACACCTTC	CASTRRSGQNYGYTF
few	TRBV7-2	-	TRBJ1-1	TGTGCCAGCAGCCTGCTAATAGGGAACACTGAAGCTTTCTTT	CASSLLIGNTEAFF
-	TRBV5-6	-	TRBJ2-2	TGTGCCAGCAGCTTGATGGTCAGGGGGAACACCGGGGAGCTGTTTTTT	CASSLMVRGNTGELFF
-	TRBV12-3/TRBV12-4	-	TRBJ2-6	TGTGCCAGCGGTAGACGGGGGAGCGGGGCCAACGTCCTGACTTTC	CASGRRGSGANVLTF
few	TRBV19	-	TRBJ2-1	TGTGCCAGTACCCTTGCGGGCTACAATGAGCAGTTCTTC	CASTLAGYNEQFF
many	TRBV12-3/TRBV12-4	TRBD1	TRBJ1-5	TGTGCCAGCAGGCGACAGGGGAGTCAGCCCCAGCATTTT	CASRRQGSQPQHF